The 30 T cell receptor beta chains given below trace back to one sample, sequenced in a study of blood T cells in healthy people across ages. Combining a sample-barcoded 5' primer with a J-beta primer mix, a second PCR ran for roughly 7 to 11 cycles. Each CDR3 protein gets one entry after TCRdb re-called the 5' RACE reads with MiXCR. The sample includes roughly 1,500,000 distinct CDR3 sequences, roughly 45% of them seen just once. Sequencing used blood. All receptors derive from a woman between 18 and 30 years old in good health.

In its sample, this clonotype was seen a few times. The rearrangement links TRBV10-3 to TRBJ2-5; 12 nucleotides agree with TRBD2. The CDR3 has 17 amino acids. The germline V gene encodes CDR1 ENHRY and CDR2 SYGVKD. The trim removed 0 bases at V and 2 bases at J, leaving 4 bases unmatched. CDR3 loop: CAISESALAGGQETQYF. CDR3 bases: TGTGCCATCAGTGAGTCGGCACTAGCGGGGGGACAAGAGACCCAGTACTTC.

This clonotype came up a few times. This chain connects TRBV15 to TRBJ2-1, with D maybe TRBD2 (7 bases). Trimming pared 8 bases from V and 7 bases from J, leaving 18 bases between. Germline V gene data show CDR1 as LNHNV and CDR2 as YYDKDF (reference sequence). The length of the CDR3 is 14 residues. For the CDR3, the DNA is TGTGCCACCCGGGCGGGGGCAGTTCTGAATGAGCAGTTCTTC. Encoded protein: CATRAGAVLNEQFF.

The chain links TRBV28 to TRBJ2-3, with TRBD2 matching 8 bases. V shed 5 bases and J 2 bases; nucleotides not matched to a gene: 6. The CDR3 is 15 amino acids. CDR1 and CDR2 (germline): MDHEN, SYDVKM. Written as DNA, the CDR3 is TGTGCCAGCAGTCCCCAGCGGGGGACCACAGATACGCAGTATTTT. Its translation: CASSPQRGTTDTQYF. The full variable domain, in which reference TRBV28 and TRBJ2-3 provide the parts outside the CDR3, is DVKVTQSSRYLVKRTGEKVFLECVQDMDHENMFWYRQDPGLGLRLIYFSYDVKMKEKGDIPEGYSVSREKKERFSLILESASTNQTSMYLCASSPQRGTTDTQYFGPGTRLTVL.

This clonotype was observed a handful of times. The chain links TRBV27 to TRBJ2-1, with D perhaps matching TRBD1 (7 bases). The ends were cut back, 7 bases at V and 6 bases at J, with 16 bases in the middle. The CDR3 length is 14 residues. Germline V CDR1 and CDR2: MNHEY, SMNVEV (reference sequence). CDR3 sequence (DNA): TGTGCCAGCACCTTATACCAGGGGGGCAATGAGCAGTTCTTC. This codes for CASTLYQGGNEQFF.

V is TRBV5-1 and J is TRBJ2-5; possible D gene TRBD2, 5 bases. Germline CDR1 and CDR2: SGHRS and YFSETQ. The V gene lost 4 bases and the J gene lost 11 bases, with 21 bases spanning the gap. CDR3 length: 14 amino acids. Written as DNA, the CDR3 is TGCGCCAGCAGCCGGACCGACTACTACAATGAGCAGTACTTC. It translates to CASSRTDYYNEQYF. Supplemented by reference TRBV5-1 and TRBJ2-5, the full variable domain reads KAGVTQTPRYLIKTRGQQVTLSCSPISGHRSVSWYQQTPGQGLQFLFEYFSETQRNKGNFPGRFSGRQFSNSRSEMNVSTLELGDSALYLCASSRTDYYNEQYFGPGTRLLVL.

The sample holds a few counts of this clonotype. V and J are TRBV21-1 and TRBJ2-1; the table's D call TRBD1 went unverified against the DNA. TRBV21-1 is a pseudogene locus. This CDR3 is built from 16 residues. CDR3 bases: TGTGCCAGCAGTTGCCCAAGGGACAGGACCTACAATGAGCAGTTCTTC. It yields the protein CASSCPRDRTYNEQFF.

This chain uses TRBV12-3 or TRBV12-4 with TRBJ2-7; TRBD1 aligns across 8 bases. Trimming at V came to 6 bases and at J to 1 base, leaving 8 bases not matched to a gene. This CDR3 is built from 15 residues. The CDR3 sequence is CASSQRQGKSYEQYF. The CDR3 coding sequence is TGTGCCAGCAGCCAAAGACAGGGGAAGTCCTACGAGCAGTACTTC.

The gene calls are TRBV7-9 and TRBJ1-4, with a weak D call TRBD1 (6 bases). This CDR3 has 16 residues. CDR1 SEHNR and CDR2 FQNEAQ come from the germline V gene (reference sequence). Deletions cut 3 bases from V and 4 bases from J, with 15 bases between. The CDR3 bases are TGTGCCAGCAGCTTTTTCGCCGGACAGAATAATGAAAAACTGTTTTTT. Amino acid sequence: CASSFFAGQNNEKLFF.

Remarks on this clonotype: A junction boundary mismatches the germline segment, possibly from a read error. The chain combines TRBV15 with TRBJ1-2, with D possibly matching TRBD1 (6 bases). The germline V gene has CDR1 LNHNV and CDR2 YYDKDF (reference sequence). The CDR3 contains 15 residues. As DNA, the CDR3 is TGTGTCACCAGCAGACCAACGGACAGCCCTGTTGGCTACACCTTC. Translated, it gives CVTSRPTDSPVGYTF.

The chain recombines TRBV15 with TRBJ2-2, with D uncertain. There are 12 residues in the CDR3. Germline assignment: CDR1 LNHNV and CDR2 YYDKDF (reference sequence). Trimming took off 1 base at V and 6 bases at J, with 3 bases between the two ends. The CDR3 DNA sequence: TGTGCCACCAGCAGAGTGGCCGGGGAGCTGTTTTTT. It encodes CATSRVAGELFF.

This sequence joins TRBV14 and TRBJ2-5; D is unclear. The J call is in doubt because the DNA end fits TRBJ2-7 better. The CDR3 runs 15 residues. CDR1 is SGHDN and CDR2 is FVKESK in the germline V gene. The CDR3 here is CASSQELTDDYEQYF. CDR3 nucleotides: TGTGCCAGCAGCCAAGAGCTAACCGACGACTACGAGCAGTACTTC.

This chain uses TRBV27 with TRBJ2-1; 7 bases align to TRBD1. Germline V gene data show CDR1 as MNHEY and CDR2 as SMNVEV (reference sequence). The CDR3 covers 17 residues. Unmatched junction bases numbered 15, after V lost 4 bases and J lost 6 bases. In nucleotides, the CDR3 is TGTGCCAGCAGTTCTCTCCCGGGACAGAGAGAACCCAATGAGCAGTTCTTC. This codes for CASSSLPGQREPNEQFF.

This clonotype was seen more than once but under ten times. The V call is TRBV9, the J call TRBJ2-7; D gene unclear. The CDR3 covers 10 residues. CDR1 SGDLS and CDR2 YYNGEE come from the germline V gene. V gave up 6 bases and J gave up 5 bases, with 6 bases separating them. CDR3 in amino acids: CASILDEQYF. CDR3 nucleotide sequence: TGTGCCAGCATCCTGGACGAGCAGTACTTC. Filled out from reference TRBV9 and TRBJ2-7, the complete variable domain reads DSGVTQTPKHLITATGQRVTLRCSPRSGDLSVYWYQQSLDQGLQFLIQYYNGEERAKGNILERFSAQQFPDLHSELNLSSLELGDSALYFCASILDEQYFGPGTRLTVT.

The chain links TRBV6-2 or TRBV6-3 to TRBJ2-3, with TRBD2 identical over 8 bases. This CDR3 region has 15 residues. The V segment lost 7 bases and the J segment 3 bases; nucleotides outside the gene matches: 9. Germline lookup yields CDR1 MNHEY and CDR2 SVGEGT. CDR3 in DNA: TGTGCCAGCATTTCTAGCGGGCGGGAGACAGATACGCAGTATTTT. This encodes CASISSGRETDTQYF.

The chain has TRBV20-1 and TRBJ2-1, with 10 bases matching TRBD2. This CDR3 is built from 14 residues. CDR1 DFQATT and CDR2 SNEGSKA come from the germline V gene (reference sequence). V dropped 6 bases and J dropped 9; count of bases not matched to a gene: 11. The CDR3 nucleotides read TGCAGTGCCTTTCCAAGGACTAGCGGTAGTGAGCAGTTCTTC. Its translation: CSAFPRTSGSEQFF.

The chain recombines TRBV14 with TRBJ2-4; 8 bases align to TRBD1. Germline-derived CDR1 and CDR2 are SGHDN and FVKESK. The V and J ends lost 1 base and 7 bases, in that order; junction bases with no gene match: 15. The CDR3 has 18 residues. The CDR3 coding sequence is TGTGCCAGCAGCCAAGCGTTAGGACAGGGTGAAAGTGCGAACATTCAGTACTTC. The encoded protein is CASSQALGQGESANIQYF.

This clonotype is a singleton in its sample. V gene TRBV2 combines with J gene TRBJ1-1, with a possible D match to TRBD1 (5 bases). Trimming took 6 bases from V and 5 from J, leaving 16 bases between them. The CDR3 is 14 residues long. CDR1 is SNHLY and CDR2 is FYNNEI in the germline V gene. The CDR3 nucleotides read TGTGCCAGCAGAAGCGGCCCCAAGGGGACTGAAGCTTTCTTT. Translation: CASRSGPKGTEAFF.

This clonotype appeared a few times. The chain combines TRBV18 with TRBJ2-7; possible D gene TRBD2, 5 bases. V lost 2 bases to trimming and J lost 5 bases, with 16 bases between them. The germline V gene has CDR1 KGHSH and CDR2 LQKENI. The CDR3 has 15 amino acids. CDR3 amino acids: CASSPSSGGRNEQYF. The CDR3, as DNA: TGTGCCAGCTCACCAAGTTCCGGAGGACGAAACGAGCAGTACTTC.

This clonotype appeared once. The rearrangement links TRBV28 to TRBJ2-1, with TRBD2 as a possible D gene (6 bases). The end of the DNA aligns better with TRBJ2-7, so the J call may be wrong. In germline, CDR1 is MDHEN, CDR2 SYDVKM. The CDR3 length is 13 residues. The CDR3 here is CAAERAPYNEQYF. The CDR3 bases are TGTGCCGCGGAGCGGGCCCCCTACAATGAGCAGTACTTC.

Turning to this clonotype: A much larger clone lies a single base off, so this may be a read error. The chain uses TRBV6-6 and TRBJ2-5; TRBD2 aligns across 7 bases. V dropped 6 bases and J dropped 11; count of bases not matched to a gene: 21. Germline loops: CDR1 MNHNY, CDR2 SVGAGI (reference sequence). The CDR3 contains 16 residues. The DNA of the CDR3 is TGTGCCAGCAGCTTGTATAGCGGGCCCCCTTACAATGAGCAGTACTTC. This sequence encodes CASSLYSGPPYNEQYF.

The rearrangement links TRBV20-1 to TRBJ1-4; D is ambiguous. V was clipped by 8 bases and J by 8 bases, with 15 bases between them. Germline V CDR1 and CDR2: DFQATT, SNEGSKA (reference sequence). The CDR3 extends over 12 amino acids. The CDR3 DNA is TGCAGTTCACTCGGGAGCGGGGAAAAACTGTTTTTT. It yields the protein CSSLGSGEKLFF.

This sequence joins TRBV6-2 or TRBV6-3 and TRBJ2-1; D unresolved. CDR1 is MNHEY, CDR2 SVGEGT, per germline. The ends were cut back, 4 bases at V and 6 bases at J, with 13 bases in the middle. The CDR3 consists of 14 residues. CDR3 loop: CASSSREVSNEQFF. Here the CDR3 DNA reads TGTGCCAGCAGTTCACGCGAGGTCTCCAATGAGCAGTTCTTC.

This rearrangement joins TRBV5-6 to TRBJ2-1, with a tentative D call TRBD2 (6 bases). Gene TRBJ2-7 matches the end of the DNA better, so the J call may be wrong. This CDR3 contains 13 residues. The V gene's germline CDR1 is SGHDT and CDR2 YYEEEE. The CDR3 loop is CASSSRDSFEQYF. DNA of the CDR3: TGTGCCAGCAGCTCTCGGGACTCTTTCGAGCAGTACTTC.

This clonotype was observed once. V is TRBV6-5 and J is TRBJ1-4, with D unresolved. The germline gives CDR1 MNHEY, CDR2 SVGAGI. This CDR3 region has 14 residues. Trimming shortened V by 8 bases and J by 5 bases, and 15 bases separated the two germline ends. The CDR3 loop is CASRLAPPNEKLFF. The CDR3 DNA follows: TGTGCCAGCCGTCTGGCGCCCCCAAATGAAAAACTGTTTTTT.

CDR3 sequence (DNA): TGTGCCAGCGGAACACGTGGAGGTTCCGATGGCTACACCTTC. Translation: CASGTRGGSDGYTF. This rearrangement joins TRBV5-6 to TRBJ1-2; no firm D call. The CDR3 runs to 14 residues. The germline CDR1 and CDR2 sequences are SGHDT and YYEEEE. The germline V and J ends were trimmed by 7 bases and 6 bases, with 19 bases remaining between them.

This clonotype appeared a few times. J is TRBJ2-7 and V is TRBV6-6; 11 nucleotides align to TRBD2. The ends lost 7 bases at V and 6 bases at J; junction bases unmatched: 8. CDR1 is MNHNY, CDR2 SVGAGI, per germline (reference sequence). The CDR3 runs to 14 residues. Here the CDR3 DNA reads TGTGCCAGCACCCCAGGGACTAGCGGAATCGAGCAGTACTTC. Encoded protein: CASTPGTSGIEQYF.

V and J are TRBV27 and TRBJ2-1, with 12 bases matching TRBD2. V lost 4 bases to trimming and J lost 0 bases; unmatched junction nucleotides: 7. The CDR3 length is 18 residues. Germline V CDR1 and CDR2: MNHEY, SMNVEV (reference sequence). CDR3 DNA: TGTGCCAGCAGTTCCCCCGGGACTAGCGGGTTCTCCTACAATGAGCAGTTCTTC. This codes for CASSSPGTSGFSYNEQFF.

CDR3 sequence reads: CASRSPTYNEQFF. CDR3 coding DNA: TGTGCCAGCAGGTCGCCCACCTACAATGAGCAGTTCTTC. J is TRBJ2-1 and V is TRBV25-1; D unresolved. In germline, CDR1 is MGHDK, CDR2 SYGVNS. This CDR3 region has 13 residues. The V gene lost 6 bases and the J gene lost 2 bases, with 8 bases spanning the gap.

This clonotype was picked up one time. The rearrangement links TRBV25-1 to TRBJ1-1; possible D gene TRBD1, 6 bases. V was cut by 4 bases and J by 4 bases, with 13 bases left in between. Per the germline V gene, CDR1 is MGHDK and CDR2 is SYGVNS. The CDR3 totals 14 residues. The CDR3 sequence is CASSGTESSTEAFF. The DNA for the CDR3 is TGTGCCAGCAGTGGGACAGAGTCTAGCACTGAAGCTTTCTTT.

There are a few counts of this clonotype. The CDR3 is CASILIAGQYNEQFF. The CDR3 DNA is TGTGCCAGCATTCTTATAGCGGGACAATACAATGAGCAGTTCTTC. The rearrangement joins TRBV7-2 to TRBJ2-1, with 8 bases identical to TRBD2. V trimming: 7 bases; J trimming: 4 bases; junction bases outside the gene matches: 9. Germline V gives CDR1 SGHTA, CDR2 FQGNSA. The CDR3 length is 15 residues.